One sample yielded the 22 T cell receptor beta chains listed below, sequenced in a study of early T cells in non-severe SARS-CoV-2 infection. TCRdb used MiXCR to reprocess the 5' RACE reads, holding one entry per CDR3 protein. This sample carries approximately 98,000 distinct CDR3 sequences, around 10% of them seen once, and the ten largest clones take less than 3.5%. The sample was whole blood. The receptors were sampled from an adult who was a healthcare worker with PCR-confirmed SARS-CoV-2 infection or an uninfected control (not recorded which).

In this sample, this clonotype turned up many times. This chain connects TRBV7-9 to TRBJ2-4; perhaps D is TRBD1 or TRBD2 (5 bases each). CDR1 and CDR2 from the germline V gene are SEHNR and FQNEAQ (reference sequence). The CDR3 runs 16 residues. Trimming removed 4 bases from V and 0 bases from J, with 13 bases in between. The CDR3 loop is CASSSSGGLAKNIQYF. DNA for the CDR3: TGTGCCAGCAGCTCGAGTGGGGGATTAGCCAAAAACATTCAGTACTTC.

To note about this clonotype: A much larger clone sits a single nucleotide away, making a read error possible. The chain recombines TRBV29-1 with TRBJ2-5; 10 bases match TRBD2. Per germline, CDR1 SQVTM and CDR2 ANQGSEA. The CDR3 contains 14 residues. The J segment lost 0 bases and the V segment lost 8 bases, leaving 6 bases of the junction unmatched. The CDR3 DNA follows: TGCAGCTTAACTAGCGGGGCTTACCAAGAGACCCAGTACTTC. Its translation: CSLTSGAYQETQYF.

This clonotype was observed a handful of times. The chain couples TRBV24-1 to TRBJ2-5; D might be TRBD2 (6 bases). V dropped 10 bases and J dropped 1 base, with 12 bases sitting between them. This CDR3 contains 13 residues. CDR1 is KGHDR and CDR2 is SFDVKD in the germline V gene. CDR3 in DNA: TGTGCCACGGGAGGACGAGCCCAAGAGACCCAGTACTTC. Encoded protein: CATGGRAQETQYF.

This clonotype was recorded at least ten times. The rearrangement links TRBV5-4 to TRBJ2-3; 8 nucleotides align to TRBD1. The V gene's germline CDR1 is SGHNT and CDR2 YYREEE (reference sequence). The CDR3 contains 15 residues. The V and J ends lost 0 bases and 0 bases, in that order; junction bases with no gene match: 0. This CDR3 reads CASSLGDRSTDTQYF. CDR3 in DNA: TGTGCCAGCAGCTTGGGGGACAGGAGCACAGATACGCAGTATTTT.

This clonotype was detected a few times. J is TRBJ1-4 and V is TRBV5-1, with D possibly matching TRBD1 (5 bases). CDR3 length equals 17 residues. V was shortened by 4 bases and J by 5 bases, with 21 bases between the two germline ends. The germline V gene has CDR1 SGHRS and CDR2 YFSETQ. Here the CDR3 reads CASSPNPGTELNEKLFF. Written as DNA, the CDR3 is TGCGCCAGCAGCCCGAACCCCGGGACGGAGTTAAATGAAAAACTGTTTTTT.

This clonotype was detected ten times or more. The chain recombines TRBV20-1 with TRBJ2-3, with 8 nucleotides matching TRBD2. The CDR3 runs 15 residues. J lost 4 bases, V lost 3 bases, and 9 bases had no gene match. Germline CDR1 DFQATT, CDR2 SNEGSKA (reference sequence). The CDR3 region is CSARKRLAKADTQYF. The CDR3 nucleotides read TGCAGTGCTAGGAAGCGACTAGCGAAGGCAGATACGCAGTATTTT.

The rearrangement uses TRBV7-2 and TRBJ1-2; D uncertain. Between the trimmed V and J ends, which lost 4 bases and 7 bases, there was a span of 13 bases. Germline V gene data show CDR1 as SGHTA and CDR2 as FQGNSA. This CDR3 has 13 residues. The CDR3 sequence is CASSSGRSSGYTF. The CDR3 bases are TGTGCCAGCAGCTCCGGCAGAAGCTCTGGCTACACCTTC.

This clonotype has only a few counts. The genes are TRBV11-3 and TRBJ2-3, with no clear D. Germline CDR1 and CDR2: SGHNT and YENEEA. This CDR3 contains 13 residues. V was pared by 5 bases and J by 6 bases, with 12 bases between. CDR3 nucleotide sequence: TGTGCCAGCAGCCTCTCTGCGATGGATACGCAGTATTTT. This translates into CASSLSAMDTQYF.

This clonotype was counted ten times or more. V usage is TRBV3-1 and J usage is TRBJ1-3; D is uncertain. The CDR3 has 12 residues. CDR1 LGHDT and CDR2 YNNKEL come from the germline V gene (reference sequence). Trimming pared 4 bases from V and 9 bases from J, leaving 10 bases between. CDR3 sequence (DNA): TGTGCCAGCAGCCCCGACGAGGCCACCATATATTTT. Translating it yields CASSPDEATIYF.

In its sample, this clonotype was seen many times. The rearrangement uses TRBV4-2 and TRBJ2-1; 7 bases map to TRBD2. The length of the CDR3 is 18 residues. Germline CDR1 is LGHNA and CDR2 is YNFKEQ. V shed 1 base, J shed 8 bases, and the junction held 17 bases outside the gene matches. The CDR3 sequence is CASSQVSSGLPGNDEQFF. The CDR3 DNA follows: TGTGCCAGCAGCCAAGTTTCTAGCGGACTCCCGGGAAACGATGAGCAGTTCTTC.

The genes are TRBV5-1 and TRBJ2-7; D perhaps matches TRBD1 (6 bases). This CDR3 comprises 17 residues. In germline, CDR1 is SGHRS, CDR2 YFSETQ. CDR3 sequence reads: CAAAWIKSGQRSYEQYF. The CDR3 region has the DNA TGCGCAGCAGCTTGGATTAAGAGCGGACAGCGGTCCTACGAGCAGTACTTC.

The CDR3 nucleotides are TGTGCCAGCAGCCAAGATATCCTAGCGGGAAGCTCCTACAATGAGCAGTTCTTC. Protein: CASSQDILAGSSYNEQFF. The chain links TRBV3-1 to TRBJ2-1, with 9 nucleotides matching TRBD2. The CDR3 length is 18 residues. Germline CDR1 and CDR2: LGHDT and YNNKEL (reference sequence). With V trimmed by 0 bases and J by 0 bases, 6 bases remained unmatched.

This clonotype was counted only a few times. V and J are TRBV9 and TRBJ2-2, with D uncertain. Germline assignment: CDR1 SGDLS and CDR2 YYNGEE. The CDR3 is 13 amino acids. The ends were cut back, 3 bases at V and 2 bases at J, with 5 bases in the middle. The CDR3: CASSESNTGELFF. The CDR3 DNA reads TGTGCCAGCAGCGAAAGTAACACCGGGGAGCTGTTTTTT. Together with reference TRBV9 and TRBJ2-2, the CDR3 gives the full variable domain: DSGVTQTPKHLITATGQRVTLRCSPRSGDLSVYWYQQSLDQGLQFLIQYYNGEERAKGNILERFSAQQFPDLHSELNLSSLELGDSALYFCASSESNTGELFFGEGSRLTVL.

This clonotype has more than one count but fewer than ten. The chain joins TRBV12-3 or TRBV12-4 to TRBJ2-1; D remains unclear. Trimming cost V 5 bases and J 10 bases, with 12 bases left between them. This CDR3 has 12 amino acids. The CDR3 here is CASSPPILEQFF. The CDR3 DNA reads TGTGCCAGCAGTCCGCCGATTCTAGAGCAGTTCTTC.

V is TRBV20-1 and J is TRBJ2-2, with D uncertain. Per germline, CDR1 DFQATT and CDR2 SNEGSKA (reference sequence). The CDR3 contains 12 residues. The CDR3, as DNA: TGCAATGCGTTTCCCTTTGCTGGGGAGCTGTTTTTT. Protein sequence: CNAFPFAGELFF.

The CDR3 sequence: CASSSSDRGFSYEQYF. The CDR3 nucleotides read TGTGCCAGCAGCTCGTCGGACAGGGGATTCAGCTACGAGCAGTACTTC. V is TRBV11-2 and J is TRBJ2-7; 9 bases line up with TRBD1. Looked up from germline, CDR1 is SGHAT and CDR2 is FQNNGV. J gave up 3 bases and V 4 bases, and 10 bases lay outside the gene matches. The CDR3 extends over 16 amino acids.

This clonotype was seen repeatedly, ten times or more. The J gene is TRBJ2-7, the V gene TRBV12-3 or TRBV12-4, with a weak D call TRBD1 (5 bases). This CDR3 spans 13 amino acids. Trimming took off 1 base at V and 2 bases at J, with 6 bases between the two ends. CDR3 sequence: CASSLGGPYEQYF. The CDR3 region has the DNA TGTGCCAGCAGTTTAGGGGGCCCCTACGAGCAGTACTTC.

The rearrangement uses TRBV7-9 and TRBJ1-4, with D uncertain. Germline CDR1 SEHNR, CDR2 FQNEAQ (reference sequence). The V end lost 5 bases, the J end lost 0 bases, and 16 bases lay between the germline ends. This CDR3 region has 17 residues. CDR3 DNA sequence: TGTGCCAGCAGCCAAGGGCCGGGAGGGTCAACTAATGAAAAACTGTTTTTT. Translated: CASSQGPGGSTNEKLFF.

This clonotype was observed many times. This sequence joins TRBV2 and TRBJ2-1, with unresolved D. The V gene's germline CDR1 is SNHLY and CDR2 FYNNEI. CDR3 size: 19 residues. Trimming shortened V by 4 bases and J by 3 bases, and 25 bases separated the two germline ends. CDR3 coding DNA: TGTGCCAGCAGTGCGCCAAGGCAGTCTACTGGGCACCTCTACAATGAGCAGTTCTTC. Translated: CASSAPRQSTGHLYNEQFF. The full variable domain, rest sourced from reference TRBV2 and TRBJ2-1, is EPEVTQTPSHQVTQMGQEVILRCVPISNHLYFYWYRQILGQKVEFLVSFYNNEISEKSEIFDDQFSVERPDGSNFTLKIRSTKLEDSAMYFCASSAPRQSTGHLYNEQFFGPGTRLTVL.

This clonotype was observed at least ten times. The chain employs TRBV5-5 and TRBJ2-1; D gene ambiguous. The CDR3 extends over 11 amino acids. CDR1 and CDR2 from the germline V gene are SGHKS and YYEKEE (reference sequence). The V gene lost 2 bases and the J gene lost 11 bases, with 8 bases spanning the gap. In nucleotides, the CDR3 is TGTGCCAGCAGCTTAAGAGACCAGCAGTTCTTC. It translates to CASSLRDQQFF. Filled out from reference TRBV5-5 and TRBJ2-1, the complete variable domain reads DAGVTQSPTHLIKTRGQQVTLRCSPISGHKSVSWYQQVLGQGPQFIFQYYEKEERGRGNFPDRFSARQFPNYSSELNVNALLLGDSALYLCASSLRDQQFFGPGTRLTVL.

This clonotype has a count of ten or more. The CDR3 DNA sequence: TGTGCCAGCACCACAGTGACAGACGGGGCCAAAAACATTCAGTACTTC. Encoded protein: CASTTVTDGAKNIQYF. The chain recombines TRBV13 with TRBJ2-4; perhaps TRBD1 as D (5 bases). V was pared by 7 bases and J by 1 base, with 17 bases between. This CDR3 spans 16 amino acids. Per germline, CDR1 PRHDT and CDR2 FYEKMQ (reference sequence).

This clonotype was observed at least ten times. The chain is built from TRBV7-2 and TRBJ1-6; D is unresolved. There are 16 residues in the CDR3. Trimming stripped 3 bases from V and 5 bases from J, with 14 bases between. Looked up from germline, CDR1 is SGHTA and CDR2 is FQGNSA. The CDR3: CASSLPASRDNSPLHF. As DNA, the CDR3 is TGTGCCAGCAGCTTGCCGGCCTCCAGAGATAATTCACCCCTCCACTTT.